A selection of T cell receptor beta chains follows, all from one sample in a study of OX40 agonist ivuxolimab in advanced cancers. Repertoires were generated with immunoSEQ multiplex PCR, while TCRdb's copy carries only in-frame clones and drops some. Of more than 70,000 clones detected, 81% appear once; the ten largest clones hold roughly 5.3%. The sample in question was CD4+ or CD8+ T cells sorted from blood, obtained in a trial of the OX40 agonist ivuxolimab. Receptor source: an adult with an advanced solid tumor such as melanoma, head and neck, liver or kidney cancer. Each CDR3 is given with its conserved first and last residue. The D gene is left open where the match is weak. Rows give clone size only sometimes, using once, few, many, or a class for an expanded clone.

cdr3_length,v_call,clone_size,j_call,d_call,cdr3_nt,cdr3_aa
13,TRBV2,.,TRBJ2-5,TRBD1,TGTGCCAGCAGCAAGGACAGGCAAGAGACCCAGTACTTC,CASSKDRQETQYF
13,TRBV28,few,TRBJ1-6,.,TGTGCCAGCAGTAGAGGGGTCGGTTCACCCCTCCACTTT,CASSRGVGSPLHF
13,TRBV5-1,once,TRBJ2-1,.,TGCGCCAGCAGCTTGGTGTCAGGGAGTGAGCAGTTCTTC,CASSLVSGSEQFF
16,TRBV9,.,TRBJ1-2,.,TGTGCCAGCAGCCTAACGGTTGGGGCCGCCGATTATGGCTACACCTTC,CASSLTVGAADYGYTF
15,TRBV5-1,few,TRBJ2-5,.,TGCGCCAGCAGCTTGGATGCAGGCGGAGTAAAGACCCAGTACTTC,CASSLDAGGVKTQYF
14,TRBV9,.,TRBJ1-5,.,TGTGCCAGCAAACGGTGGATAAGCAATCAGCCCCAGCATTTT,CASKRWISNQPQHF
13,TRBV11-2,.,TRBJ2-5,.,TGTGCCAGCAGCCCAGGGACCCAAGAGACCCAGTACTTC,CASSPGTQETQYF
15,TRBV27,.,TRBJ2-3,.,TGTGCCAGCAGCTCTGGAGGTAGTCTTCCAGATACGCAGTATTTT,CASSSGGSLPDTQYF
15,TRBV6-6,few,TRBJ2-5,TRBD1,TGTGCCAGCAGTTACGTAACAGGGGGCGCGGAGACCCAGTACTTC,CASSYVTGGAETQYF
14,TRBV5-1,few,TRBJ1-2,.,TGCGCCAGCAGCTCGCCGGAGGGTTACTATGGCTACACCTTC,CASSSPEGYYGYTF
14,TRBV7-7,.,TRBJ2-5,.,TGTGCCAGCAGCCCTACGGGGCTCGGGGAGACCCAGTACTTC,CASSPTGLGETQYF
13,TRBV11-2,once,TRBJ2-5,.,TGTGCCAGCAGCCCCGGGCCCCAAGAGACCCAGTACTTC,CASSPGPQETQYF
15,TRBV6-5,.,TRBJ2-6,.,TGTGCCAGCAGTACCCCGGGGGCTGGGGCCAACGTCCTGACTTTC,CASSTPGAGANVLTF
15,TRBV5-8,once,TRBJ1-5,.,TGTGCCAGCAGCCTACAGGGATATAGCAATCAGCCCCAGCATTTT,CASSLQGYSNQPQHF
16,TRBV9,.,TRBJ2-2,TRBD1,TGTGCCAGCAGCCCCGGGACAGGGTATACCACCGGGGAGCTGTTTTTT,CASSPGTGYTTGELFF
16,TRBV19,.,TRBJ2-1,TRBD1,TGTGCCAGTAGGGGTGGACAGGGAGTCATCGCCAATGAGCAGTTCTTC,CASRGGQGVIANEQFF
16,TRBV9,.,TRBJ2-3,TRBD2,TGTGCCAGCAGCCGCCTTAGCGGGGGGTCCACAGATACGCAGTATTTT,CASSRLSGGSTDTQYF
13,TRBV5-6,.,TRBJ1-1,TRBD1,TGTGCCAGCAGCTTGGGGCCAGGGGGCGAAGCTTTCTTT,CASSLGPGGEAFF
17,TRBV27,.,TRBJ2-2,TRBD1,TGTGCCAGCAGTACGCCAATCCGGGACAGGGGACCCGGGGAGCTGTTTTTT,CASSTPIRDRGPGELFF
17,TRBV2,.,TRBJ2-5,.,TGTGCCAGCAGCCAAGGGGGGACTACCCAATTTCCAGAGACCCAGTACTTC,CASSQGGTTQFPETQYF